These 9 T cell receptor beta chains originate from one sample sequenced in a study of blood T cells in healthy people across ages. PCR was performed a second time for about 6 to 11 cycles using a sample-barcoded 5' primer and a J-beta primer mix. One entry per CDR3 protein, called by TCRdb with MiXCR from the 5' RACE reads. The data hold about 770,000 distinct CDR3 sequences, with roughly 44% observed a single time. Sequenced input: blood. The receptor set was obtained from a man between 60 and 70 years old in good health.

This clonotype was detected only a few times. The gene calls are TRBV20-1 and TRBJ1-2; no clear D. Trimming took off 3 bases at V and 7 bases at J, with 12 bases between the two ends. The V gene's germline CDR1 is DFQATT and CDR2 SNEGSKA (reference sequence). The CDR3 extends over 12 amino acids. The CDR3 reads CSASWGWGGYTF. The CDR3 DNA sequence: TGCAGTGCTAGTTGGGGTTGGGGTGGCTACACCTTC.

This chain uses TRBV7-6 with TRBJ2-3; no reliable D call. CDR1 and CDR2 from the germline V gene are SGHVS and FNYEAQ. CDR3 size: 16 residues. Trimming stripped 1 base from V and 0 bases from J, with 11 bases between. In DNA form, the CDR3 reads TGTGCCAGCAGCTTAGTGACTGCCATTAGCACAGATACGCAGTATTTT. Protein product: CASSLVTAISTDTQYF.

This clonotype turned up a few times. The chain uses TRBV5-1 and TRBJ2-1, with 11 bases aligning to TRBD2. The CDR3 covers 15 residues. V lost 0 bases to trimming and J lost 5 bases; unmatched junction nucleotides: 1. Looked up from germline, CDR1 is SGHRS and CDR2 is YFSETQ. The CDR3 region is CASSLELAGDNEQFF. CDR3 nucleotide sequence: TGCGCCAGCAGCTTGGAACTAGCGGGGGACAATGAGCAGTTCTTC.

With respect to this clonotype: This may stem from a read error, because a much larger clone lies one nucleotide away. The chain employs TRBV9 and TRBJ2-1; D gene unclear. CDR3 size: 11 residues. Deletions cut 0 bases from V and 9 bases from J, with 4 bases between. Germline V gives CDR1 SGDLS, CDR2 YYNGEE. The CDR3 protein is CASSVDGEQFF. In nucleotides, the CDR3 is TGTGCCAGCAGCGTAGACGGTGAGCAGTTCTTC.

This chain links TRBV27 with TRBJ1-2, with TRBD1 as a possible D gene (6 bases). CDR1 is MNHEY and CDR2 is SMNVEV in the germline V gene (reference sequence). V was trimmed by 5 bases and J by 3 bases, leaving 10 bases between them. The CDR3 spans 13 residues. The CDR3 loop reads CASSPDSDYGYTF. Here the CDR3 DNA reads TGTGCCAGCAGTCCGGACAGTGACTATGGCTACACCTTC.

This clonotype was detected only a few times. The chain employs TRBV6-4 and TRBJ2-1; maybe TRBD2 (5 bases). The CDR3 sequence is 11 residues long. Trimming removed 9 bases at V and 9 bases at J, with 12 bases between. The germline CDR1 and CDR2 sequences are MRHNA and SNTAGT. The CDR3 region is CARLLVAEQFF. CDR3 DNA sequence: TGTGCCAGGCTACTAGTGGCTGAGCAGTTCTTC.

Written as DNA, the CDR3 is TGCAGCGTGGTGGGGGGCGCGACCACTGAAGCTTTCTTT. It yields the protein CSVVGGATTEAFF. The chain carries TRBV29-1 and TRBJ1-1; tentative D call: TRBD1 (6 bases). CDR3 length equals 13 residues. V was clipped by 6 bases and J by 4 bases, with 15 bases between them. Germline V gives CDR1 SQVTM, CDR2 ANQGSEA.

The table lists this clonotype with a few counts. This chain uses TRBV7-9 with TRBJ1-2, with D perhaps matching TRBD1 (6 bases). Per the germline V gene, CDR1 is SEHNR and CDR2 is FQNEAQ (reference sequence). The CDR3 has 15 amino acids. Trimming left V 5 bases short and J 4 bases short, with 17 bases between. CDR3 nucleotides: TGTGCCAGCAGCCCTGGGACACCTGGAGGCTATGGCTACACCTTC. Its translation: CASSPGTPGGYGYTF.

CDR3: CASSPPGRPDTEAFF. CDR3 bases: TGTGCCAGCAGTCCCCCGGGTCGACCGGACACTGAAGCTTTCTTT. The chain is built from TRBV6-6 and TRBJ1-1; D unresolved. Trimming cost V 5 bases and J 3 bases, with 16 bases left between them. Germline CDR1 is MNHNY and CDR2 is SVGAGI (reference sequence). CDR3 length: 15 amino acids.